Listed below are T cell receptor beta chains from one sample, sequenced in a study of blood T cells in healthy people across ages. TCRdb reprocessed the 5' RACE reads with MiXCR, giving one entry per CDR3 protein. The sample has about 1.8 million distinct CDR3 sequences, roughly 49% seen once. Sequencing was performed on blood. The receptors derive from a woman between 40 and 50 years old in good health. CDR3s include the opening cysteine and the closing phenylalanine or tryptophan. The D gene is left open where the match is weak. Some rows mark clone size as missing; the rest say once, few, many or name a class of expanded clone.

j_call d_call clone_size v_call cdr3_nt cdr3_aa
TRBJ2-5 - many TRBV20-1 TGCAGTGCTAGAGATCGGGTAGAGACCCAGTACTTC CSARDRVETQYF
TRBJ1-4 - - TRBV5-1 TGCGCCAGCAGCACCCACGGGGCCACTAATGAAAAACTGTTTTTT CASSTHGATNEKLFF
TRBJ2-3 TRBD2 - TRBV4-2 TGTGCCAGCAGCCAAGATAACGATAGCGGGATGACAGATACGCAGTATTTT CASSQDNDSGMTDTQYF
TRBJ2-1 - - TRBV27 TGTGCCAGCACCACCAGCTCCTACAATGAGCAGTTCTTC CASTTSSYNEQFF
TRBJ2-1 - - TRBV4-3 TGCGCCAGCAGCCAAGAAACGACGGTGGGTGAGCAGTTCTTC CASSQETTVGEQFF
TRBJ1-2 - few TRBV20-1 TGCAGTGCTAGAGCGGGAGCTCCGAACTATGGCTACACCTTC CSARAGAPNYGYTF
TRBJ2-7 TRBD1 - TRBV7-9 TGTGCCAGTACTCCGACAGGGATCTCCTACGAGCAGTACTTC CASTPTGISYEQYF
TRBJ2-5 TRBD1 - TRBV5-1 TGCGCCAGCAGCTTGGTCACAGGGGTGGGAGAGACCCAGTACTTC CASSLVTGVGETQYF
TRBJ2-5 - - TRBV6-2/TRBV6-3 TGTGCCAGCAGTTACCGCGGGACCTTCCAAGAGACCCAGTACTTC CASSYRGTFQETQYF
TRBJ1-6 - once TRBV27 TGTGCCAGCAGTTCCCCCTCTACCTATAATTCACCCCTCCACTTT CASSSPSTYNSPLHF
TRBJ2-3 TRBD1 - TRBV13 TGTGCCAGCAGCTCCCGGATTGACAGGGCATCCCCAGATACGCAGTATTTT CASSSRIDRASPDTQYF
TRBJ2-5 TRBD1 - TRBV24-1 TGTGCCACCAGTGATGGGGAAAGGACAGGTGAAGGCCAGTACTTC CATSDGERTGEGQYF
TRBJ2-3 - - TRBV20-1 TGCAGTGCTAGAGATTACGGATACACAGATACGCAGTATTTT CSARDYGYTDTQYF
TRBJ2-1 - few TRBV4-1 TGCGCCAGCAGCCAAGGGTACCTAGGGGGTAACTCCTACAATGAGCAGTTCTTC CASSQGYLGGNSYNEQFF
TRBJ2-7 TRBD2 - TRBV29-1 TGCAGCGTTGAAAGGCTAGCGGGGCGTACCTACGAGCAGTACTTC CSVERLAGRTYEQYF
TRBJ1-5 - - TRBV6-5 TGTGCCAGCAGTTGTCTGGGGGCTAATCAGCCCCAGCATTTT CASSCLGANQPQHF
TRBJ2-5 TRBD1 - TRBV7-2 TGTGCCAGCAGCTTTTCTCTGGGACAGCCGCCAGGCGAGACCCAGTACTTC CASSFSLGQPPGETQYF
TRBJ2-1 TRBD2 few TRBV5-1 TGCGCCAGCAGCTTCAGGTCGGGACTAGCGGCAAACAATGAGCAGTTCTTC CASSFRSGLAANNEQFF
TRBJ1-5 - once TRBV20-1 TGCAGTGCTACCACTACCCCCAGGGCCCAGCAGCCCCAGCATTTT CSATTTPRAQQPQHF
TRBJ2-7 - - TRBV27 TGTGCCAGCAGTGTGGTCCTATTCGGCGGCTCCTACGAGCAGTACTTC CASSVVLFGGSYEQYF
TRBJ1-2 - - TRBV5-6 TGTGCCAGCACCCGCGGGGAGACAGGTTGGAACTATGGCTACACCTTC CASTRGETGWNYGYTF
TRBJ1-2 - - TRBV4-2 TGTGCCAGCAGCCAAGAGGAGGGGATAGGTTTAGTTCACGGCTACACCTTC CASSQEEGIGLVHGYTF
TRBJ2-1 TRBD2 - TRBV6-5 TGTGCCAGCAAAAGGACTAGCGGGGGGAGGAATGAGCAGTTCTTC CASKRTSGGRNEQFF
TRBJ2-7 - - TRBV11-2 TGTGCCAGCAGCCCCTGGGGAGGGGGGAAGGACGAGCAGTACTTC CASSPWGGGKDEQYF
TRBJ2-5 TRBD2 few TRBV20-1 TGCAGTGCCCATTCTAGCGGCCAAGAGACCCAGTACTTC CSAHSSGQETQYF
TRBJ2-7 - few TRBV4-1 TGCGCCAGCAGCCAAGGAGGACAGATCTCCTACGAGCAGTACTTC CASSQGGQISYEQYF
TRBJ1-2 TRBD1 - TRBV20-1 TGCAGTGCCGGGAGTGCGTGGGACAGGGTTAACTATGGCTACACCTTC CSAGSAWDRVNYGYTF
TRBJ1-2 - - TRBV27 TGTGCCAGCAGTCCCGGGACATGGGTTGGCTACACCTTC CASSPGTWVGYTF
TRBJ2-3 TRBD2 - TRBV20-1 TGCAGTGCTAACCCTCTAGCGGGGGAAAGCACAGATACGCAGTATTTT CSANPLAGESTDTQYF
TRBJ2-6 - - TRBV5-1 TGCGCCAGCCACACAGGGCCTGGGGCCAACGTCCTGACTTTC CASHTGPGANVLTF
TRBJ2-4 TRBD1 - TRBV6-6 TGTGCCAGCAGAATCCTAGACAGGGGGTTTCGGGAGCAGTACTTC CASRILDRGFREQYF
TRBJ1-2 TRBD1 - TRBV20-1 TGCAGTGCTAGACACAGGGGGCGTCTTGGCTACACCTTC CSARHRGRLGYTF
TRBJ2-3 TRBD1 few TRBV28 TGTGCCAGCAGTCACGGACAGGGGGCAACCACAGATACGCAGTATTTT CASSHGQGATTDTQYF
TRBJ2-3 - - TRBV21-1 TGTGCCAGCAGCACCGAGCTCAGCACAGATACGCAGTATTTT CASSTELSTDTQYF
TRBJ2-5 TRBD2 few TRBV7-2 TGTGCCAGCAGCTTTGGTCTGCTAGCGGTCGCAGAGACCCAGTACTTC CASSFGLLAVAETQYF
TRBJ2-3 - - TRBV5-1 TGCGCCAGCAGCTTGGCCGTGGGGGTAGGCACAGATACGCAGTATTTT CASSLAVGVGTDTQYF
TRBJ2-1 TRBD2 - TRBV7-2 TGTGTCAGCAGCCCCAGACTCGCGGGGGGGAACAATGAGCAGTTCTTC CVSSPRLAGGNNEQFF
TRBJ2-5 TRBD2 - TRBV6-5 TGTGCCAGCAGTTACATGGGGGGGACCCCTCAAGAGACCCAGTACTTC CASSYMGGTPQETQYF
TRBJ2-3 TRBD2 - TRBV4-1 TGCGCCAGCACCGGGGGGACTTACACAGATACGCAGTATTTT CASTGGTYTDTQYF
TRBJ2-7 - - TRBV7-9 TGTGCCAGCAGCTTAGCTTTCGCACCCCACGAGCAGTACTTC CASSLAFAPHEQYF
TRBJ1-5 - - TRBV4-2 TGTGCCAGCAGCCAAGATAGGGCAGGGCTTCAGCCCCAGCATTTT CASSQDRAGLQPQHF
TRBJ2-4 TRBD2 - TRBV10-2 TGCGCCAGCAGTACCGGGACTAGCGGCGCCAAAAACATTCAGTACTTC CASSTGTSGAKNIQYF
TRBJ2-5 - - TRBV20-1 TGCAGTGCCACCTCCCCCGAGGGGGGGCAGGAGACCCAGTACTTC CSATSPEGGQETQYF
TRBJ2-7 TRBD2 - TRBV29-1 TGCAGCGGGGGGACTAGCGGGGAAGGCGAGCAGTACTTC CSGGTSGEGEQYF
TRBJ2-1 - few TRBV20-1 TGCAGTGTTCGGTACCCCTTGGACAATGAGCAGTTCTTC CSVRYPLDNEQFF
TRBJ2-7 - - TRBV25-1 TGTGCCAGCAGGGGGAACTCCTACGAGCAGTACTTC CASRGNSYEQYF
TRBJ2-3 TRBD2 few TRBV3-1 TGTGCCAGCAGCCCCGGAGCGGGGATCCTTGCGGATACGCAGTATTTT CASSPGAGILADTQYF
TRBJ1-5 TRBD1 - TRBV20-1 TGCAGTGCTAGACCGCGGACAGGGAGAAATCAGCCCCAGCATTTT CSARPRTGRNQPQHF
TRBJ2-5 TRBD1 few TRBV12-3/TRBV12-4 TGTGCCAGCAGTTTGGAGGGACAGGGGGCTGGAGAGACCCAGTACTTC CASSLEGQGAGETQYF
TRBJ1-2 TRBD1 - TRBV10-3 TGTGCCATCAGCAGACAGGGCCTGTATGGCTACACCTTC CAISRQGLYGYTF
TRBJ2-7 - - TRBV11-1 TGTGCCAGCAGCGTAGCGGCGACCAACTACGAGCAGTACTTC CASSVAATNYEQYF
TRBJ2-1 - - TRBV12-3/TRBV12-4 TGTGCCAGCAGTTTAGCGCAGGGCGAGGAGCAGTTCTTC CASSLAQGEEQFF
TRBJ2-7 - - TRBV15 TGTGCCACCAGCAGAACCCCCTTCGTATCCTACGAGCAGTACTTC CATSRTPFVSYEQYF